The clone carrying this T cell receptor (beta chain) was counted ten times or more. Its antigen is unknown. In the original analysis: CDR3 was compared across clinicopathological groups, and the resulting differences were used to build a distant-metastasis classifier for papillary thyroid cancer. TCRdb re-called the PCR reads with MiXCR. The V and J calls and clone size are TCRdb's, not the authors'. The data hold tens of thousands of clones, with under 20% observed a single time. Ahead of thyroid surgery, no patient had received treatment of any kind. This CDR3 comprises 16 residues. Germline V gene data show CDR1 as LNHDA and CDR2 as SQIVND (reference sequence). Trimming removed 5 bases from V and 2 bases from J, with 18 bases in between. These data belong to a study of metastatic and nonmetastatic thyroid tumors. About the study: Repertoire data that came from the blood and tumor or nodule tissue of malignant and benign thyroid patients were compared. Study findings and constraints: Compared with benign nodules, malignant thyroid tumors were reported to have significantly higher TCR beta diversity in both blood and tumor.

The chain employs TRBV19 and TRBJ1-2; D not certain. The sequence derives from a female donor with papillary thyroid cancer or a benign thyroid nodule (not recorded which). Some clones in this sample may be carry-over from other donors' samples. Sequenced: blood. CDR3 DNA: TGTGCCAGTAGTCTCGCCTGGGATTTTCCGAACTATGGCTACACCTTC. Amino acid sequence: CASSLAWDFPNYGYTF.